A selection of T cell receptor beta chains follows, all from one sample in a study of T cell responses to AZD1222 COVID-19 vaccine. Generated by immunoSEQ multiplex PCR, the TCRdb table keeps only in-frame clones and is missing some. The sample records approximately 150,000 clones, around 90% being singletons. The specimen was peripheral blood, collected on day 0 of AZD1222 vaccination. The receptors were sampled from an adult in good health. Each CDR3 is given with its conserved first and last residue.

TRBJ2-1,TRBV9,CASSGSRVRIHEQFF
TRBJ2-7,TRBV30,CAWSGVAGGTSYEQYF
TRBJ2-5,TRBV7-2,CASSLRNPSGLETQYF
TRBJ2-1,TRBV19,CASSILSGSSYNEQFF
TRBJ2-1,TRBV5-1,CASSLRLLAGSNEQFF
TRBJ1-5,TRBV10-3,CAISITGGDSPQHF
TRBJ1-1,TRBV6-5,CATRGTEAFF
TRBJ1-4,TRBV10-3,CAISAGGGEKLFF
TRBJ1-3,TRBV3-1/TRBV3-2,CASSQGGSGNTIYF
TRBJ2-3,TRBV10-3,CAIMGVDTQYF
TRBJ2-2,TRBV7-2,CASSLVGQGWTGELFF
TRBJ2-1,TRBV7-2,CASSLAGPNNEQFF
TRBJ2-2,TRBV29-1,CSVGTTGGPIGELFF
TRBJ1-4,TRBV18,CASSPQGSTNEKLFF
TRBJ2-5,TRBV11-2,CASSWGGVAETQYF
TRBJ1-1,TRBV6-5,CASSHSNTEAFF
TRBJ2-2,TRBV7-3,CASSLGLGTSDTGELFF
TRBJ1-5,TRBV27,CASSLGSGHQPQHF
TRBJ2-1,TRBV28,CASSFRGEQFF
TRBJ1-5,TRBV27,CASSRGQGSAGQPQHF
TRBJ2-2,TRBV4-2,CASSQDSHTGELFF